The present T cell receptor (beta chain) was sequenced within a study of a mutant IDH1 vaccine in newly diagnosed glioma (dated by TCRdb to 2020 to 2022). About the full investigation: Of the roughly 34 treated patients, approximately 60% were male and around 40% were female, and the mean age was 40.4 years. Peripheral blood was collected at six visits: V03 (baseline), V05, V07, V10, V12 and V13. For exploratory analyses, about 25 treated patients had longitudinal TCRB deep sequencing done wherever samples were available. Before enrollment, patients had received standard therapy of radiotherapy alone, temozolomide alone, or radiochemotherapy with temozolomide; most received the combination. The paper as a whole reports these results and caveats: Across multiple MHC alleles, vaccine-induced immune responses were seen in roughly 93% of patients. Pseudoprogression appeared unrelated to alterations in the top peripheral T cell clonotypes detected by TCRB sequencing. Selection of PBMC samples for TCRB deep sequencing was based on availability. It was noted by the authors that analyses of patient blood samples could not be reproduced owing to sample limitations.

Library prep was done by the immunoSEQ multiplex PCR assay. Following the manufacturer's protocol, the hsTCRB Kit was used to amplify rearranged TCR beta chain sequences. TCRB libraries were sequenced on an Illumina MiSeq. In the source study's methods: The proprietary platform of the kit vendor was used for demultiplexing, trimming and gene mapping. This immuneACCESS table, as held by TCRdb, lists in-frame sequences with V and J called but not all clones. Of the missing ones, under half trace to an unresolved V gene in checked studies; the others have no known cause. The DNA gave D and trimming, while V, J and clone size come from that table. The sample yields about 69,000 clones; around 85% were counted once. The ten largest clones capture approximately 2.6% of the sample. The time point label, as the study defines it: baseline, week 1 (first vaccination visit). The treatment or condition tag for this specimen amounts to: pre-vaccination baseline after standard-of-care therapy. Donors had newly diagnosed WHO grade 3 or 4 IDH1-mutant astrocytomas with loss of nuclear ATRX. The samples were drawn from NOA16, a multicentre, single-arm, open-label phase I trial in Germany that tested a mutant IDH1 peptide vaccine in humans for the first time. Blood drawn at visit V03 was used as the baseline sample for immunogenicity testing. Genomic DNA for TCRB sequencing was extracted from EDTA blood using the DNeasy Blood and Tissue Kit.

The germline V gene sets CDR1 to SGHAT and CDR2 to FQNNGV. Measured from the cysteine to the phenylalanine, the CDR3 is 15 residues long. Just CDR3 DNA is preserved here, 45 bases in frame from base 1. The V and J ends are trimmed by 3 bases and 4 bases, leaving 15 bases between them. As for this clone: No cognate antigen has been identified for it. Per-base quality was not reported, and no clone a single base away is much larger than it.

The receptor was derived from a man aged 25-40 years with glioma. The receptor chain draws on TRBV11-2 and TRBJ1-2, with TRBD1 tentatively as D gene (6 bases match). Source: PBMCs, taken from a glioma patient treated with radiotherapy, temozolomide or both. The sequence in DNA is TGTGCCAGCAGCTTTTCAGGGGCAGGGCTCTATGGCTACACCTTC. Its coded protein is CASSFSGAGLYGYTF. Reference TRBV11-2 and TRBJ1-2 proteins supply the regions before and after the CDR3; the full variable domain is: EAGVAQSPRYKIIEKRQSVAFWCNPISGHATLYWYQQILGQGPKLLIQFQNNGVVDDSQLPKDRFSAERLKGVDSTLKIQPAKLEDSAVYLCASSFSGAGLYGYTFGSGTRLTVV.